The 4 T cell receptor beta chains below were found in one sample sequenced in a study of shared clonotypes between healthy human individuals. Profiled with immunoSEQ multiplex PCR; TCRdb holds only in-frame clones, not every one. The sample includes roughly 2,000,000 clones, 85% to 95% of them seen just once. Naive CD8 cells lacked CD45RO, underwent positive selection for CCR7 and left out terminally differentiated effector memory CD45RA+ cells. Input material: naive CD8+ T cells from PBMCs. The receptors come from a young man in good health. Some clones in this sample may be carry-over from other donors' samples.

The chain is built from TRBV27 and TRBJ1-3, with unresolved D. V lost 5 bases to trimming and J lost 0 bases, with 11 bases between them. This CDR3 has 15 amino acids. Per germline, CDR1 MNHEY and CDR2 SMNVEV (reference sequence). The CDR3 is CASSPRHYSGNTIYF. The DNA for the CDR3 is TGTGCCAGCAGTCCTAGACATTACTCTGGAAACACCATATATTTT.

The chain uses TRBV28 and TRBJ2-1; a weak D match, TRBD2 (6 bases). CDR3 length equals 14 residues. Between the trimmed V and J ends, which lost 5 bases and 0 bases, there was a span of 8 bases. The germline CDR1 and CDR2 sequences are MDHEN and SYDVKM. The CDR3 DNA is TGTGCCAGCAGTCGGGAGAGCTCCTACAATGAGCAGTTCTTC. This translates into CASSRESSYNEQFF. Supplemented by reference TRBV28 and TRBJ2-1, the full variable domain reads DVKVTQSSRYLVKRTGEKVFLECVQDMDHENMFWYRQDPGLGLRLIYFSYDVKMKEKGDIPEGYSVSREKKERFSLILESASTNQTSMYLCASSRESSYNEQFFGPGTRLTVL.

The V gene is TRBV9, the J gene TRBJ2-1; D is unresolved. CDR3 length: 17 amino acids. The V gene's germline CDR1 is SGDLS and CDR2 YYNGEE. The V end lost 4 bases, the J end lost 0 bases, and 17 bases lay between the germline ends. The CDR3 loop is CASSSPVGASSYNEQFF. DNA for the CDR3: TGTGCCAGCAGCTCCCCTGTTGGAGCGAGCTCCTACAATGAGCAGTTCTTC.

J is TRBJ1-2 and V is TRBV4-2, with TRBD1 matching 8 bases. Germline lookup yields CDR1 LGHNA and CDR2 YNFKEQ. V lost 7 bases to trimming and J lost 6 bases; unmatched junction nucleotides: 7. The CDR3 length is 13 residues. CDR3 sequence: CASTDGQGDGYTF. CDR3 coding DNA: TGTGCCAGCACCGACGGACAGGGCGATGGCTACACCTTC.